This TCR beta chain derives from a study of CD8 T cells in ankylosing spondylitis (dated by TCRdb to the late 2010s). About the full investigation: To find TCR variants linked to disease, the study profiled T cell receptor beta repertoires in ankylosing spondylitis patients and healthy donors. The whole study cohort included over a hundred healthy donors and about two dozen ankylosing spondylitis patients. Peripheral blood was sampled, and synovial fluid was additionally collected from ankylosing spondylitis patients. The study at large found these results: In peripheral blood, the disease-linked clones were found at relatively low frequencies and had a CD8+ phenotype. Significant enrichment of the disease-linked clones was reported in matched synovial fluid samples from ankylosing spondylitis patients. Blood from ankylosing spondylitis patients appeared to be characterized by a TCR beta motif made up of about 8 highly homologous amino acid variants. Some motif variants had previously been reported in the synovial fluid and blood of reactive arthritis patients, which suggests shared mechanisms of disease initiation.

For sequencing, an Illumina HiSeq 2500 was employed. Quantitative 5'-RACE with molecular barcodes was the method used to prepare the TCR beta libraries. In the source study's methods: To identify disease-linked TCR variants, a new computational method was used, one built on a probabilistic model of VDJ rearrangement. Starting from the raw public reads, TCRdb applied fastp trimming at Q25, assembled clones with MiXCR and retained in-frame beta chains. Every distinct CDR3 protein forms one entry, paired with its most common genes and DNA. These V and J calls are TCRdb output, not the study's own analysis. This sample comprises about 240,000 distinct CDR3 sequences, less than 9.5% of them detected only once. The leading ten clones occupy approximately 4.8% of the sample. Deletion took 7 bases off V and 6 bases off J, with a span of 12 bases between the germline ends. From the cysteine up to the phenylalanine, the CDR3 has a length of 11 residues. Only the CDR3 DNA is retained, 33 bases long and in frame from the first base. The germline V gene (reference sequence) yields DFQATT for CDR1 and SNEGSKA for CDR2.

The table lists this clonotype with many counts. Its target antigen remains unknown. Base quality data are lacking; no much larger clone is found one base away. This receptor was taken from a female donor with ankylosing spondylitis or in good health (not recorded which). Material for sequencing was blood, either unsorted or a sorted T cell fraction (not recorded which). The chain couples TRBV20-1 to TRBJ1-1; there is no confident call for the D gene. The CDR3 region: CSGAPRAEAFF. The sequence in DNA is TGCAGTGGCGCACCCCGGGCTGAAGCTTTCTTT.